The 4 T cell receptor beta chains reported below all come from one sample, sequenced in a study of blood T cells in healthy people across ages. Then a second PCR, running roughly 7 to 11 cycles, was carried out with a sample-barcoded 5' primer and a J-beta primer mix. TCRdb independently ran MiXCR on the 5' RACE reads; one entry per CDR3 protein. The repertoire holds 750,000 to 950,000 distinct CDR3 sequences, around 24% seen once, with 3% in the top ten. These data were also reused for a study on T cells of mothers and their children.

Sequencing used blood. These receptors were obtained from a boy aged 10-17 years in good health.

In its sample, this clonotype was seen a few times. An end of the junction does not agree with germline; a read error may underlie this. The chain couples TRBV20-1 to TRBJ2-1; 15 bases line up with TRBD2. CDR3 size: 16 residues. Germline CDR1 reads DFQATT; CDR2 reads SNEGSKA (reference sequence). As DNA, the CDR3 is TGCAGTGCTAGGGAAGGGACTAGCGGGGGGAACAATGAGCGGTTCTTC. Protein product: CSAREGTSGGNNERFF.

This sequence joins TRBV4-1 and TRBJ2-3; TRBD1 matches at 7 bases. The junction had 7 bases not matched to a gene; V was cut back by 1 base and J by 3 bases. In germline, CDR1 is MGHRA, CDR2 YSYEKL. The CDR3 has 16 amino acids. CDR3 nucleotides: TGCGCCAGCAGCCAAGTGTCGAGGGGGCGGACAGATACGCAGTATTTT. Encoded protein: CASSQVSRGRTDTQYF.

The CDR3 nucleotides read TGTGCCAGCAGGGTTTCCGGGACAGACTCCCTCCTTAGGAAGACCCAGTACTTC. Its protein product is CASRVSGTDSLLRKTQYF. The chain links TRBV28 to TRBJ2-7, with 7 bases matching TRBD1. The J call could be wrong; TRBJ2-5 is a better fit for the DNA end. Per the germline V gene, CDR1 is MDHEN and CDR2 is SYDVKM. The CDR3 length is 18 residues.

This clonotype came up a few times. This chain uses TRBV10-3 with TRBJ1-2; 7 bases line up with TRBD1. This CDR3 has 13 residues. With 10 bases clipped from V and 1 base from J, the junction kept 6 bases outside the gene matches. Germline CDR1 and CDR2: ENHRY and SYGVKD. CDR3 protein: CATGTDSNYGYTF. The CDR3, as DNA: TGTGCCACCGGGACAGACAGTAACTATGGCTACACCTTC.